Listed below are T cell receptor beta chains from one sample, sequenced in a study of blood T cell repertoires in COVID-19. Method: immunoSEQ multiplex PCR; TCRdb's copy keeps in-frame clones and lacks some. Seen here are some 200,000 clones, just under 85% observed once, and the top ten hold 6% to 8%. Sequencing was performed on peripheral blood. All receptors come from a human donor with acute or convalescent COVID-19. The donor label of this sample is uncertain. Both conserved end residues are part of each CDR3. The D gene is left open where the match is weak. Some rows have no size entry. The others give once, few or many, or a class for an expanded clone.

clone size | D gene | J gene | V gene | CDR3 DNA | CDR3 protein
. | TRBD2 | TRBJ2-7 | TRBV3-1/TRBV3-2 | TGTGCCAGCAGGAGGCGGGAGGGCTCCTACGAGCAGTACTTC | CASRRREGSYEQYF
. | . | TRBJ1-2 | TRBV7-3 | TGTGCCAGCAGCTTAGATGGCGGGGGTGGCTACACCTTC | CASSLDGGGGYTF
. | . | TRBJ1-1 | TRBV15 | TGTGCCACCAGCAGAGATCGATCCGAAACGGGGAGGAGGACTGAAGCTTTCTTT | CATSRDRSETGRRTEAFF
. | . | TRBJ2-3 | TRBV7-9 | TGTGCCAGCAGCCCCGGCACAGGGGATACGCAGTATTTT | CASSPGTGDTQYF
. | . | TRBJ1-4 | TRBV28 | TGTGCCAGCAGTTTGAGTCAGGGTAATGAAAAACTGTTTTTT | CASSLSQGNEKLFF
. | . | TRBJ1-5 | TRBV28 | TGTGCCAGCAGTCCCCAGGTTCGTGGTCAGCCCCAGCATTTT | CASSPQVRGQPQHF
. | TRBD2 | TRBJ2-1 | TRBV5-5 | TGTGCCAGCAGCCTTGCCCTAGCGGGAGTTTTCAATGAGCAGTTCTTC | CASSLALAGVFNEQFF
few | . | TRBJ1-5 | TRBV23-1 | TGCGCCAGCACTGGGGCTCCCCGGGATCAGCCCCAGCATTTT | CASTGAPRDQPQHF
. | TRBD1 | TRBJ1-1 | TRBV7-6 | TGTGCCAGCAGCTTTTCCCCCGGGACAGGGGAGACTGAAGCTTTCTTT | CASSFSPGTGETEAFF
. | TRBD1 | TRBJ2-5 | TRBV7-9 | TGTGCCAGCAGCTTGGGGACAGGGAGGATGGAGACCCAGTACTTC | CASSLGTGRMETQYF
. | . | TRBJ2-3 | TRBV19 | TGTGCCAGTAGTAGGGAGGTACCAGATACGCAGTATTTT | CASSREVPDTQYF
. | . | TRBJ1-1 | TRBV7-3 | TGTGCCAGCAGCTCCCTCGGGGGGGGCACTGAAGCTTTCTTT | CASSSLGGGTEAFF
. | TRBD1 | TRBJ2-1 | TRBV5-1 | TGCGCCAGCAGCTTGATGCCCTGGGGGACAGGGGCCTATGAGCAGTTCTTC | CASSLMPWGTGAYEQFF
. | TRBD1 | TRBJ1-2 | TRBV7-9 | TGTGCCAGCAGCTTAGAGGCAGGGGGCGGCAGCTACACCTTC | CASSLEAGGGSYTF
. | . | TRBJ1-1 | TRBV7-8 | TGTGCCAGCAGCCTCCCAGGTGTGGCTGAAGCTTTCTTT | CASSLPGVAEAFF
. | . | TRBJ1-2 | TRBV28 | TGTGCCAGCGGGCAGAAAACTAACTATGGCTACACCTTC | CASGQKTNYGYTF
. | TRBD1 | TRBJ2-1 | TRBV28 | TGTGCCAGCAGTTTATACAGGGGCGATGAGCAGTTCTTC | CASSLYRGDEQFF
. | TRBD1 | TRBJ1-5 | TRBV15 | TGTGCCACCAGCAGAGGGGGGACAGGGGGCGATCAGCCCCAGCATTTT | CATSRGGTGGDQPQHF
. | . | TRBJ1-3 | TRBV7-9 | TGTGCCAGCAGCTTAAGACTGAACTCTGGAAACACCATATATTTT | CASSLRLNSGNTIYF
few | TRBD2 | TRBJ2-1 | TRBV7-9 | TGTGCCAGCGTTATAGCGGGAGGGTCAAACAATGAGCAGTTCTTC | CASVIAGGSNNEQFF
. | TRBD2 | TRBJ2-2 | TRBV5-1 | TGCGCCAGCAGCTTGTCGACTAGCCCCGGCACCGGGGAGCTGTTTTTT | CASSLSTSPGTGELFF
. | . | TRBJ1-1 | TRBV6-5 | TGTGCCAGCAGTTACAGGAGTAGGGGGAACACTGAAGCTTTCTTT | CASSYRSRGNTEAFF
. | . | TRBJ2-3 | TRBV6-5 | TGTGCCACCGGGACTAGCACAGATACGCAGTATTTT | CATGTSTDTQYF
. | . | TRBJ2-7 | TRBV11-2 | TGTGCCAGCAGCTCTTACAGGGTCGAGCAGTACTTC | CASSSYRVEQYF
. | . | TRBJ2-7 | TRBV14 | TGTGCCAGCAGCCAAGCTGCGAGCTCCTACGAGCAGTACTTC | CASSQAASSYEQYF
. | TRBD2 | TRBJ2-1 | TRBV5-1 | TGCGCCAGCAGCTCCCAGGGGGGGGGACTAGCCAGGAATGAGCAGTTCTTC | CASSSQGGGLARNEQFF
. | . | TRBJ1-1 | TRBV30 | TGTGCCTGGAGTCCGTACAGGGATCGGAGGAACACTGAAGCTTTCTTT | CAWSPYRDRRNTEAFF
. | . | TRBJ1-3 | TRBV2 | TGTGCCAGCAGTGAAGCAGGGGCACGAACAAACACCATATATTTT | CASSEAGARTNTIYF
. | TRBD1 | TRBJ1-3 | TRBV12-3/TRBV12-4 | TGTGCCAGCAGTCTGGACAGGGGAAACACCATATATTTT | CASSLDRGNTIYF
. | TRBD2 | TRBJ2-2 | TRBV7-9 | TGTGCCAGCCGACCCCAGCGGGGTAACACCGGGGAGCTGTTTTTT | CASRPQRGNTGELFF
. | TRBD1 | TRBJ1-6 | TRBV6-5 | TGTGCCACCCGACAGGGCGGATCGAATTCACCCCTCCACTTT | CATRQGGSNSPLHF
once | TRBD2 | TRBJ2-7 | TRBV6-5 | TGTGCCAGCAGTTATAGTATTGGACTAGCGAACCACGAGCAGTACTTC | CASSYSIGLANHEQYF
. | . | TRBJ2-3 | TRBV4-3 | TGCGCCAGCAGCCCCCAAACCGGACTTCCCACAGATACGCAGTATTTT | CASSPQTGLPTDTQYF
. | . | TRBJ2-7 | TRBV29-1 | TGCAGCGTTGAGGAGGGCTCGGGCGAGCAGTACTTC | CSVEEGSGEQYF
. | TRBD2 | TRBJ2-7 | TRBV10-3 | TGTGCCATCGGCGGGGCGGCGGGAGGGCGGGCCGAGCAGTACTTC | CAIGGAAGGRAEQYF
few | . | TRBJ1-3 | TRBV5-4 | TGTGCCAGCAGCTTCCAGGGGATCTCTGGAAACACCATATATTTT | CASSFQGISGNTIYF
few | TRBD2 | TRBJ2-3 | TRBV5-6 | TGTGCCAGCACTATGATGAGCGGGAGAACAGATACGCAGTATTTT | CASTMMSGRTDTQYF
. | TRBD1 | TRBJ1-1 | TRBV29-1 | TGCAGCGTTGGATACAGGGGGCAGGGTGAAGCTTTCTTT | CSVGYRGQGEAFF
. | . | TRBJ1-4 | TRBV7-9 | TGTGCCAGCGGGCGAGGGACTAATGAAAAACTGTTTTTT | CASGRGTNEKLFF
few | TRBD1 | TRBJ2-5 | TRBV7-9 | TGTGCCAGCAGCTCCGGACAGGGTGAATGGGAGACCCAGTACTTC | CASSSGQGEWETQYF
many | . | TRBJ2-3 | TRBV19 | TGTGCCAGTAGTCCCTCAGGAGATACGCAGTATTTT | CASSPSGDTQYF
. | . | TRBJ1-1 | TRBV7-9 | TGTGCCAGCAGCCGAATAACAGGGAAGAACACTGAAGCTTTCTTT | CASSRITGKNTEAFF
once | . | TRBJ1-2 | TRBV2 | TGTGCCAGCATCTTCCAACAGGGCGCTAACTATGGCTACACCTTC | CASIFQQGANYGYTF
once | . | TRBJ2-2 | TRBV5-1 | TGCGCCAGCAGCTTGGCCCCGGGTCCGAACACCGGGGAGCTGTTTTTT | CASSLAPGPNTGELFF
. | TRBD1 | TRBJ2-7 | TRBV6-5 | TGTGCCAGCAGTTACTCAGGGACAGGGGGCTACGAGCAGTACTTC | CASSYSGTGGYEQYF
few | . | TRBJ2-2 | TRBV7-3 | TGTGCCAGCAGCTTGTTGAGAGGGTCGACCACCGGGGAGCTGTTTTTT | CASSLLRGSTTGELFF
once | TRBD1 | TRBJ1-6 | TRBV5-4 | TGTGCCAGCAGCTTGGGACAGGGGGGAAATTCACCCCTCCACTTT | CASSLGQGGNSPLHF
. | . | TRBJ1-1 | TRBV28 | TGTGCCAGCAGCCTTGGACTATCCGCCGGGACTGAAGCTTTCTTT | CASSLGLSAGTEAFF
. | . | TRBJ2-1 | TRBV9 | TGTGCCAGCAGCGTAGAACCGGGTACCTACAATGAGCAGTTCTTC | CASSVEPGTYNEQFF
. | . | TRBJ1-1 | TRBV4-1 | TGCGCCAGCAGCCAAGATAACCTGTACGGGGACACAAAGAACACTGAAGCTTTCTTT | CASSQDNLYGDTKNTEAFF
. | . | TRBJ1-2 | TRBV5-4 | TGTGCCAGCAGCTTGGCCGGGACAGGCTACACCTTC | CASSLAGTGYTF
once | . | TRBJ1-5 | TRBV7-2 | TGTGCCAGCAGTCAACAGAGGGATCAGCCCCAGCATTTT | CASSQQRDQPQHF